This T cell receptor beta chain was profiled in a study of blood T cell repertoires in COVID-19. Study background: Sources were T cells, B-cell-depleted T cells, or PBMCs; the material itself was cDNA or gDNA.

Germline V CDR1 and CDR2: KGHDR, SFDVKD. The CDR3 contains 20 residues. V was cut by 3 bases and J by 0 bases, with 20 bases left in between. Source study methods: From reference gene primer amplification, estimates of nucleated cell counts were derived. Profiling relied on immunoSEQ multiplex PCR, and the TCRdb table lists in-frame clones only, not all of them. V and J calls and clone size are given by that table; D and trimming were obtained from the DNA. The data show 150,000 to 200,000 clones, with approximately 78% seen just once and approximately 10% held by the top ten. The J gene is TRBJ1-6, the V gene TRBV24-1; tentative D call: TRBD1 (5 bases). The sequence was obtained from a human donor in a cohort sampled during active COVID-19. The sample taken for sequencing was peripheral blood. CDR3 sequence reads: CATSDTDRPSPSSYNSPLHF. CDR3 DNA sequence: TGTGCCACCAGTGATACCGACAGACCCAGCCCCAGCTCCTATAATTCACCCCTCCACTTT.